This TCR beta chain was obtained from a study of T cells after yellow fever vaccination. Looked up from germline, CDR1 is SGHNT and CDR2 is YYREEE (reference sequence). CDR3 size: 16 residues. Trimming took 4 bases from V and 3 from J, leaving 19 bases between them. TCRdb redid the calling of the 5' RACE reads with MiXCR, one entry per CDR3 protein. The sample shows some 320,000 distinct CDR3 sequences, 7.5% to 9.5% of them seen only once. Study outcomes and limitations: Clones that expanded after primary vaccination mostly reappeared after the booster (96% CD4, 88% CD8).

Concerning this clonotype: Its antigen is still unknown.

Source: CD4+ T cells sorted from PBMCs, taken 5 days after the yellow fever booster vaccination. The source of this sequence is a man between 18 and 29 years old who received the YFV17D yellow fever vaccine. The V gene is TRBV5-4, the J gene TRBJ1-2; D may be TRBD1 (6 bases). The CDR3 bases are TGTGCCAGCAGCCTGGACAGCCACAATTCTCACTATGGCTACACCTTC. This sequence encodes CASSLDSHNSHYGYTF.